The 10 T cell receptor beta chains below all came from one sample that was sequenced in a study of shared clonotypes between healthy human individuals. TCRdb keeps only in-frame clones here, not all; method: immunoSEQ multiplex PCR. Of over 1.4 million clones in the sample, roughly 96% were seen once. Sequencing used naive CD4+ T cells sorted from blood. Subset meaning: CD45RA+ positively selected. These TCRs come from a man aged 30 to 45 in good health.

The V call is TRBV5-1, the J call TRBJ1-4; tentative D call: TRBD1 (5 bases). CDR1 is SGHRS and CDR2 is YFSETQ in the germline V gene. The CDR3 length is 16 residues. Trimming left V 4 bases short and J 0 bases short, with 13 bases between. CDR3 amino acids: CASSLGPSATNEKLFF. DNA for the CDR3: TGCGCCAGCAGCCTGGGACCGTCAGCAACTAATGAAAAACTGTTTTTT.

The chain couples TRBV19 to TRBJ2-3; a weak D match, TRBD1 (6 bases). Deletions cut 5 bases from V and 1 base from J, with 10 bases between. In germline, CDR1 is LNHDA, CDR2 SQIVND (reference sequence). CDR3 size: 14 residues. The CDR3 is CASSRTARTDTQYF. The DNA for the CDR3 is TGTGCCAGTAGTCGGACAGCACGCACAGATACGCAGTATTTT.

This chain joins TRBV6-6 and TRBJ1-4, with 7 bases lining up with TRBD1. This CDR3 contains 16 residues. Unmatched junction bases numbered 8, after V lost 7 bases and J lost 0 bases. Germline V gene lookup returns CDR1 MNHNY and CDR2 SVGAGI (reference sequence). The DNA for the CDR3 is TGTGCCAGCACTCCCAGGGGGATTGCAACTAATGAAAAACTGTTTTTT. This encodes CASTPRGIATNEKLFF.

Concerning this clone itself: The same CDR3 is also encoded by other DNA sequences in this sample. The V and J genes are TRBV7-7 and TRBJ2-2; D gene uncertain. The germline V and J ends were trimmed by 1 base and 3 bases, with 3 bases remaining between them. Germline values: CDR1 SSHAT, CDR2 FNYEAQ (reference sequence). The CDR3 is 13 amino acids. As DNA, the CDR3 is TGTGCCAGCAGCTTAGTGTACACCGGGGAGCTGTTTTTT. Translating it yields CASSLVYTGELFF.

The CDR3, as DNA: TGTGCCAGCAGCTTAGTGGACAGGGGGATCTACGAGCAGTACTTC. Translating it yields CASSLVDRGIYEQYF. This chain links TRBV7-2 with TRBJ2-7; 10 bases match TRBD1. The CDR3 has 15 amino acids. Looked up from germline, CDR1 is SGHTA and CDR2 is FQGNSA. Trimming took 1 base from V and 3 from J; bases not matched to a gene: 3.

This chain links TRBV5-1 with TRBJ1-4; TRBD1 agrees at 9 bases. CDR1 is SGHRS and CDR2 is YFSETQ in the germline V gene. This CDR3 contains 15 residues. V trimming: 4 bases; J trimming: 8 bases; junction bases outside the gene matches: 9. CDR3 sequence: CASSHDRGDKEKLFF. The CDR3 DNA reads as TGCGCCAGCAGCCACGACAGGGGGGATAAAGAAAAACTGTTTTTT.

V is TRBV5-1 and J is TRBJ1-3, with 7 positions matching TRBD1. Unmatched junction bases numbered 4, after V lost 5 bases and J lost 2 bases. The CDR3 sequence is 14 residues long. Germline CDR1 and CDR2: SGHRS and YFSETQ. CDR3 amino acids: CASSPQGAGNTIYF. DNA for the CDR3: TGCGCCAGCAGTCCCCAGGGGGCTGGAAACACCATATATTTT.

This clone has a handful of counts. J is TRBJ1-5 and V is TRBV5-8, with D maybe TRBD1 (6 bases). The germline V gene encodes CDR1 SGHTS and CDR2 YDEGEE. The CDR3 runs to 16 residues. Trimming left V 0 bases short and J 2 bases short, with 12 bases between. CDR3 nucleotides: TGTGCCAGCAGCTTGGGAGTAGGGGGGGGCAATCAGCCCCAGCATTTT. Translating gives CASSLGVGGGNQPQHF.

V and J are TRBV9 and TRBJ2-3, with 7 positions matching TRBD1. This CDR3 contains 19 residues. The germline CDR1 and CDR2 sequences are SGDLS and YYNGEE. The V segment lost 3 bases and the J segment 2 bases; nucleotides outside the gene matches: 18. The CDR3: CASSARSGPQGEYTDTQYF. Written as DNA, the CDR3 is TGTGCCAGCAGCGCAAGATCAGGCCCTCAGGGGGAATACACAGATACGCAGTATTTT. The full variable domain, rest sourced from reference TRBV9 and TRBJ2-3, is DSGVTQTPKHLITATGQRVTLRCSPRSGDLSVYWYQQSLDQGLQFLIQYYNGEERAKGNILERFSAQQFPDLHSELNLSSLELGDSALYFCASSARSGPQGEYTDTQYFGPGTRLTVL.

V and J are TRBV6-1 and TRBJ1-1; the match to TRBD1 covers 7 bases. Germline V CDR1 and CDR2: MNHNS, SASEGT. The CDR3 has 14 amino acids. The V gene end was trimmed by 4 bases and the J gene end by 0 bases; junction bases not matched to a gene: 2. This CDR3 is CASSATGVNTEAFF. CDR3 DNA sequence: TGTGCCAGCAGTGCTACAGGGGTGAACACTGAAGCTTTCTTT.